This entry describes one T cell receptor (beta chain). The method was immunoSEQ multiplex PCR; TCRdb's version includes in-frame clones alone and lacks a portion of them. The table lists 130,000 to 150,000 clones, about 80% of them singletons. The data belong to a study of cytotoxic CD8 clonotypes in ibrutinib-treated CLL. Germline values: CDR1 SGDLS, CDR2 YYNGEE. Trimming pared 7 bases from V and 10 bases from J, leaving 14 bases between. The CDR3 is made up of 11 amino acids. Sequenced here: PBMCs, sampled after 12 months of ibrutinib treatment. This chain links TRBV9 with TRBJ1-2, with D uncertain. The source of this sequence is a human donor with chronic lymphocytic leukemia. The DNA for the CDR3 is TGTGCCAGCGGGGAGGCACCATTCTACACCTTC. Its protein is CASGEAPFYTF. The full variable domain, in which reference TRBV9 and TRBJ1-2 provide the parts outside the CDR3, is DSGVTQTPKHLITATGQRVTLRCSPRSGDLSVYWYQQSLDQGLQFLIQYYNGEERAKGNILERFSAQQFPDLHSELNLSSLELGDSALYFCASGEAPFYTFGSGTRLTVV.